Presented here are 23 T cell receptor beta chains from one specimen sequenced in a study of response to subunit inactivated influenza vaccine. TCRdb redid the calling of the RT-PCR reads with MiXCR, one entry per CDR3 protein. The sample contains 150,000 to 200,000 distinct CDR3 sequences, approximately 12% of which appear only once. Separately, the same data were catalogued under a study of T cells expressing NK-cell markers. This second report adds: The authors made TCR beta cDNA libraries by 5'RACE template switching. This switching added a universal primer site and UMIs.

The material sequenced was CD8+ T cells sorted from PBMCs, taken 12 days after vaccination. The receptors here all came from a man in his forties or fifties who received an inactivated influenza vaccine.

This clonotype was picked up a small number of times. The chain links TRBV20-1 to TRBJ2-5, with D possibly TRBD1 on 6 matching bases. The germline CDR1 and CDR2 sequences are DFQATT and SNEGSKA (reference sequence). The CDR3 length is 14 residues. The V and J ends lost 4 bases and 5 bases respectively, with 17 bases between them. CDR3 coding DNA: TGCAGTGCTACTCGTGAACAGGGTGGCGAGACCCAGTACTTC. Translation gives CSATREQGGETQYF.

This chain links TRBV28 with TRBJ2-7; D unresolved. Deletions cut 7 bases from V and 5 bases from J, with 18 bases between. The CDR3 has 14 residues. Germline CDR1 and CDR2: MDHEN and SYDVKM. CDR3 nucleotide sequence: TGTGCCAGCACCCCCCTCGGAAGGGTGGACGAGCAGTACTTC. Amino acid sequence: CASTPLGRVDEQYF.

The chain couples TRBV6-5 to TRBJ2-1, with 7 bases lining up with TRBD1. This CDR3 spans 14 amino acids. V was clipped by 4 bases and J by 10 bases; unmatched bases: 10. Germline-derived CDR1 and CDR2 are MNHEY and SVGAGI. CDR3 amino acids: CASSWDSQLVEQFF. CDR3 nucleotide sequence: TGTGCCAGCAGTTGGGACAGCCAACTTGTGGAGCAGTTCTTC.

This clonotype was recorded a few times. The V gene is TRBV2, the J gene TRBJ2-5; 7 nucleotides line up with TRBD1. Germline assignment: CDR1 SNHLY and CDR2 FYNNEI. Unmatched junction bases numbered 15, after V lost 6 bases and J lost 5 bases. The CDR3 covers 16 residues. The CDR3 DNA is TGTGCCAGCAGAACAGGGGCTGCACAATACAGGGAGACCCAGTACTTC. This encodes CASRTGAAQYRETQYF.

The rearrangement joins TRBV3-1 to TRBJ2-3, with 11 bases lining up with TRBD2. This CDR3 comprises 17 residues. V trimming: 2 bases; J trimming: 1 base; junction bases outside the gene matches: 5. Per the germline V gene, CDR1 is LGHDT and CDR2 is YNNKEL (reference sequence). The CDR3, as DNA: TGTGCCAGCAGCCAACCTAGCGGGGGGTTCGGCACAGATACGCAGTATTTT. Residues: CASSQPSGGFGTDTQYF.

A few counts support this clonotype. V usage is TRBV27 and J usage is TRBJ2-7; D remains ambiguous. Trimming left V 3 bases short and J 3 bases short, with 9 bases between. CDR1 and CDR2 from the germline V gene are MNHEY and SMNVEV (reference sequence). The CDR3 runs 13 residues. CDR3 DNA sequence: TGTGCCAGCAGTTTTAGATCGATCTACGAGCAGTACTTC. Translating it yields CASSFRSIYEQYF.

This clonotype has at least ten counts. This rearrangement joins TRBV28 to TRBJ2-1; tentative D call: TRBD1 (6 bases). This CDR3 has 16 amino acids. The germline V gene has CDR1 MDHEN and CDR2 SYDVKM. V was trimmed by 6 bases and J by 6 bases, leaving 21 bases between them. The CDR3 sequence is CASRPSKTGFVNEQFF. CDR3 coding DNA: TGTGCCAGCAGACCTTCGAAGACAGGTTTCGTCAATGAGCAGTTCTTC.

This clonotype appeared many times. The rearrangement links TRBV11-2 to TRBJ1-1; possibly TRBD1 for D (6 bases). Trimming stripped 5 bases from V and 6 bases from J, with 19 bases between. Germline V gene sequence: CDR1 SGHAT, CDR2 FQNNGV. The CDR3 consists of 15 residues. CDR3: CASSGTVQGFAEAFF. In DNA form, the CDR3 reads TGTGCCAGCAGCGGAACCGTACAGGGATTTGCTGAAGCTTTCTTT.

This CDR3 reads CASSEGQGGEQYF. The CDR3 DNA follows: TGTGCCAGCAGCGAGGGACAGGGGGGCGAGCAGTACTTC. The rearrangement uses TRBV9 and TRBJ2-7; 11 bases map to TRBD1. Germline CDR1 reads SGDLS; CDR2 reads YYNGEE. This CDR3 contains 13 residues. Losses at the gene ends were 3 bases for V and 6 bases for J; bases not matched to a gene: 2. Variable domain in full (rest from reference TRBV9 and TRBJ2-7): DSGVTQTPKHLITATGQRVTLRCSPRSGDLSVYWYQQSLDQGLQFLIQYYNGEERAKGNILERFSAQQFPDLHSELNLSSLELGDSALYFCASSEGQGGEQYFGPGTRLTVT.

The chain uses TRBV6-2 or TRBV6-3 and TRBJ2-1, with 8 nucleotides matching TRBD1. CDR1 and CDR2 (germline): MNHEY, SVGEGT. This CDR3 contains 15 residues. Trimming cost V 2 bases and J 5 bases; bases outside gene matches: 5. The CDR3 is CASSYGGQVHNEQFF. The CDR3 bases are TGTGCCAGCAGTTACGGGGGACAGGTACACAATGAGCAGTTCTTC.

This clonotype was observed a few times. The chain employs TRBV12-3 or TRBV12-4 and TRBJ2-1, with 9 bases lining up with TRBD2. V lost 3 bases to trimming and J lost 9 bases; unmatched junction nucleotides: 3. This CDR3 has 13 residues. CDR3 nucleotide sequence: TGTGCCAGCAGTTTGGGGACTAGCACTGAGCAGTTCTTC. It is translated as CASSLGTSTEQFF.

This clonotype was found a few times. The rearrangement links TRBV4-3 to TRBJ2-1; tentative D call: TRBD2 (7 bases). The CDR3 loop spans 18 amino acids. V lost 1 base, J lost 3 bases, and 19 bases lay in between. The germline gives CDR1 LGHNA, CDR2 YSLEER. The CDR3 spells CASSQAVGGLGDYNEQFF. CDR3 nucleotide sequence: TGCGCCAGCAGCCAAGCCGTGGGGGGGCTAGGGGACTACAATGAGCAGTTCTTC.

The chain carries TRBV3-1 and TRBJ2-7; 13 nucleotides align to TRBD2. This CDR3 comprises 15 residues. J gave up 2 bases and V 3 bases, and 1 base lay outside the gene matches. Germline CDR1 reads LGHDT; CDR2 reads YNNKEL (reference sequence). For the CDR3, the DNA is TGTGCCAGCAGCCATGGACTAGCGGGGGCCTACGAGCAGTACTTC. It specifies CASSHGLAGAYEQYF.

In this sample, this clonotype turned up many times. This rearrangement joins TRBV6-1 to TRBJ2-5; 12 nucleotides match TRBD2. V shed 7 bases and J 2 bases; nucleotides not matched to a gene: 5. CDR3 length equals 15 residues. Germline V gives CDR1 MNHNS, CDR2 SASEGT. CDR3 region: CASNRLAGGQETQYF. In DNA, the CDR3 is TGTGCCAGCAATCGCCTAGCGGGGGGGCAAGAGACCCAGTACTTC.

The gene calls are TRBV5-8 and TRBJ2-5; no definite D call. The ends were cut back, 2 bases at V and 7 bases at J, with 3 bases in the middle. Germline CDR1 is SGHTS and CDR2 is YDEGEE. This CDR3 contains 10 residues. The CDR3 loop is CASSLGTQYF. CDR3 nucleotide sequence: TGTGCCAGCAGCTTAGGGACCCAGTACTTC.

This rearrangement joins TRBV27 to TRBJ2-3; a weak D match, TRBD1 (5 bases). Germline V gene sequence: CDR1 MNHEY, CDR2 SMNVEV (reference sequence). The length of the CDR3 is 15 residues. V gave up 1 base and J gave up 6 bases, with 14 bases separating them. This chain's CDR3 is CASSLFLGVSDTQYF. The DNA of the CDR3 is TGTGCCAGCAGTTTATTTTTAGGGGTGAGCGATACGCAGTATTTT.

A few counts support this clonotype. V and J are TRBV5-6 and TRBJ1-1, with D possibly matching TRBD1 (5 bases). The germline gives CDR1 SGHDT, CDR2 YYEEEE. The CDR3 covers 14 residues. V lost 3 bases, J lost 4 bases, and 13 bases lay in between. CDR3 coding DNA: TGTGCCAGCAGCTGGGGTCAGGGACCCACTGAAGCTTTCTTT. This gives the protein CASSWGQGPTEAFF.

This CDR3 is CASSPRLAGPGDEQFF. The CDR3 DNA is TGTGCCAGCAGCCCAAGACTAGCGGGGCCGGGGGATGAGCAGTTCTTC. J is TRBJ2-1 and V is TRBV7-9, with TRBD2 identical over 11 bases. The germline V gene encodes CDR1 SEHNR and CDR2 FQNEAQ (reference sequence). Trimming cost V 5 bases and J 8 bases; bases outside gene matches: 11. The CDR3 runs to 16 residues.

This clonotype was picked up many times. Here the CDR3 reads CASQTGNYGYTF. In DNA, the CDR3 is TGTGCCAGCCAGACAGGAAACTATGGCTACACCTTC. The chain carries TRBV7-9 and TRBJ1-2; D possibly corresponds to TRBD1 (6 bases). This CDR3 is built from 12 residues. CDR1 and CDR2 from the germline V gene are SEHNR and FQNEAQ (reference sequence). V lost 8 bases, J lost 2 bases, and 9 bases lay in between.

The table lists this clonotype with many counts. This chain uses TRBV25-1 with TRBJ2-7, with D possibly matching TRBD1 (5 bases). This CDR3 has 13 amino acids. CDR1 is MGHDK and CDR2 is SYGVNS in the germline V gene. V was cut by 2 bases and J by 2 bases, with 7 bases left in between. The CDR3 region is CASSETGAYEQYF. The CDR3 nucleotides read TGTGCCAGCAGTGAAACAGGCGCCTACGAGCAGTACTTC.

This clonotype was observed at least ten times. The chain uses TRBV12-3 or TRBV12-4 and TRBJ2-1; no firm D call. The V gene lost 7 bases and the J gene lost 4 bases, with 5 bases spanning the gap. CDR3 size: 11 residues. The CDR3, as DNA: TGTGCCAGCAACAATTACAATGAGCAGTTCTTC. As protein: CASNNYNEQFF.

This clonotype was observed a few times. The DNA for the CDR3 is TGCAGTGCTAACCCGATCGGGGGGTATCAAGAGACCCAGTACTTC. Residues: CSANPIGGYQETQYF. V and J are TRBV20-1 and TRBJ2-5; 7 nucleotides match TRBD2. The CDR3 sequence is 15 residues long. Germline V gives CDR1 DFQATT, CDR2 SNEGSKA (reference sequence). Germline trimming cut 4 bases from V and 2 bases from J; bases unmatched to any gene: 10.

The chain combines TRBV12-3 or TRBV12-4 with TRBJ2-7, with no clear D. V shed 2 bases and J shed 3 bases, with 11 bases lying between them. The CDR3 is 14 residues long. The CDR3 protein is CASSLPPIVYEQYF. DNA of the CDR3: TGTGCCAGCAGTTTACCGCCGATCGTCTACGAGCAGTACTTC.